This TCR beta chain was captured by sequencing in a study of CD8+CD57+ T cells in acquired aplastic anemia. Whole-study context: Sorted CD4+ plus CD8+ cells gave DNA averaging around 3.2 ug. General study results and limits: Roughly 28 was the count of CD8+ CDR3 sequences that patients shared with controls.

Sequencing was done on patients that had shown CD8+CD57+ cell expansion by flow cytometry. Each of the patients presented with severe acquired aplastic anemia. Patients were untreated when blood was sampled. According to the study, genomic DNA was the template for TCR beta VDJ and CDR3 profiling. TCRdb fed the reads into MiXCR, producing one record per CDR3 protein. The sample lists under 500,000 distinct CDR3 sequences, about a third occurring once. At least ten counts were recorded for this clonotype. Its specificity is not known. Per the germline V gene, CDR1 is SEHNR and CDR2 is FQNEAQ (reference sequence). The CDR3 extends over 15 amino acids. Trimming pared 1 base from V and 5 bases from J, leaving 14 bases between.

The material sequenced was sorted CD4+, CD8+, or CD8+CD57+ T cells (not recorded which) from PBMCs. The receptor comes from a human donor with aplastic anemia. The rearrangement uses TRBV7-9 and TRBJ2-5, with D perhaps TRBD1 (7 bases). DNA for the CDR3: TGTGCCAGCAGCTTAGGCACAGGGGCGGGGGAGACCCAGTACTTC. This sequence encodes CASSLGTGAGETQYF.